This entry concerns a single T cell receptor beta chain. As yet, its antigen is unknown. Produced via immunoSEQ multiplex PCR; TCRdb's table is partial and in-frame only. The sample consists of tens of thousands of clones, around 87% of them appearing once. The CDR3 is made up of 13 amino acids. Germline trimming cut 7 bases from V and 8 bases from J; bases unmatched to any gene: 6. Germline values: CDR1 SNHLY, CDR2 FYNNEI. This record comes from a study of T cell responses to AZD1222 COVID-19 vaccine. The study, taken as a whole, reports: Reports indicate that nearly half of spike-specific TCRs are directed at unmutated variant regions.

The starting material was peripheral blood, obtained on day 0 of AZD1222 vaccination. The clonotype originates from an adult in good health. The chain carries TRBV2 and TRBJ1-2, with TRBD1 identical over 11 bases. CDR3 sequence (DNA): TGTGCCAGCACAGGACAGGGGGCTTACGGCTACACCTTC. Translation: CASTGQGAYGYTF.